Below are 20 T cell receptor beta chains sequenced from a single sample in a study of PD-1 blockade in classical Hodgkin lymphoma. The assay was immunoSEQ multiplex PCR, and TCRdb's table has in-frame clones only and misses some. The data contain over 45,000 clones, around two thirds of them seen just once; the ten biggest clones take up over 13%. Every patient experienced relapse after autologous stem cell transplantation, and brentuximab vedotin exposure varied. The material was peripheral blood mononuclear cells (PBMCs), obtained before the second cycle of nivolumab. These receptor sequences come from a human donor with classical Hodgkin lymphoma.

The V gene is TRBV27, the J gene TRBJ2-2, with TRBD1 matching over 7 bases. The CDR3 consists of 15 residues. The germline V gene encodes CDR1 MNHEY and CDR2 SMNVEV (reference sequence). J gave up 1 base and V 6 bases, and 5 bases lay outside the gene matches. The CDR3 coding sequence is TGTGCCAGCAGCCCCCGGACAGGGAACACCGGGGAGCTGTTTTTT. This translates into CASSPRTGNTGELFF.

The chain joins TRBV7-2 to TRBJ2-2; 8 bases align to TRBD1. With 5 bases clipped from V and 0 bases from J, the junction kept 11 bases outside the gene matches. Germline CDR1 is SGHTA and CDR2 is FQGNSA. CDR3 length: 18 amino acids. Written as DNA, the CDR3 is TGTGCCAGCAGCCCAAGAATGGGACAGGAGGCGAACACCGGGGAGCTGTTTTTT. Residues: CASSPRMGQEANTGELFF.

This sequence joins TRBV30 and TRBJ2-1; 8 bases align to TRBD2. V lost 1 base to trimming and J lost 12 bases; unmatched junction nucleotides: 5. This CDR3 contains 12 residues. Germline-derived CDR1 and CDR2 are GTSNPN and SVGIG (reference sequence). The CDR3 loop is CAWSGSGKTQFF. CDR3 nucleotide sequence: TGTGCCTGGAGTGGTAGCGGGAAAACGCAGTTCTTC.

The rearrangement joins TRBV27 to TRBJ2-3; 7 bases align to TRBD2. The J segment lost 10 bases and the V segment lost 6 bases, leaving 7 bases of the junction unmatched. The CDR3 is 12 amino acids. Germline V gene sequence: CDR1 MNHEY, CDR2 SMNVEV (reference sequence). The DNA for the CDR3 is TGTGCCAGCAGCGAGACTAGCATTCCGCAGTATTTT. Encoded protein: CASSETSIPQYF.

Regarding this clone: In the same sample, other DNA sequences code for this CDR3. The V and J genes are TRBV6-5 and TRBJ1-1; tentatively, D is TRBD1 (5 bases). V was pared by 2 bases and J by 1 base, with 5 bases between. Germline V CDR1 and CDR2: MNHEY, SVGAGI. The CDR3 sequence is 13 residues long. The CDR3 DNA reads TGTGCCAGCAGTTACGGACAGAACACTGAAGCTTTCTTT. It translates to CASSYGQNTEAFF.

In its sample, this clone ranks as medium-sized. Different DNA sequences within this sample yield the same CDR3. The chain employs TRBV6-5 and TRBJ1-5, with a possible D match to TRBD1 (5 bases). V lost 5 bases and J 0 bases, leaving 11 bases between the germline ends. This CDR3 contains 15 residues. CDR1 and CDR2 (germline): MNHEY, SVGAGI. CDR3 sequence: CASSPDSFSNQPQHF. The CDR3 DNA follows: TGTGCCAGCAGTCCTGACAGTTTTAGCAATCAGCCCCAGCATTTT.

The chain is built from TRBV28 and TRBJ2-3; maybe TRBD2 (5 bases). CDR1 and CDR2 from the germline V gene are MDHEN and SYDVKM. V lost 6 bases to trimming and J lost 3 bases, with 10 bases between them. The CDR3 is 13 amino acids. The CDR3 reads CASSPGMTDTQYF. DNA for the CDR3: TGTGCCAGCAGCCCGGGGATGACAGATACGCAGTATTTT.

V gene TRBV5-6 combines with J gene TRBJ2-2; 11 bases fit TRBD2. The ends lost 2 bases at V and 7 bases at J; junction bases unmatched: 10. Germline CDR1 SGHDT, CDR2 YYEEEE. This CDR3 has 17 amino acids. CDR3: CASSFLSLAGDGGELFF. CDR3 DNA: TGTGCCAGCAGCTTCCTGTCACTAGCGGGAGATGGCGGGGAGCTGTTTTTT.

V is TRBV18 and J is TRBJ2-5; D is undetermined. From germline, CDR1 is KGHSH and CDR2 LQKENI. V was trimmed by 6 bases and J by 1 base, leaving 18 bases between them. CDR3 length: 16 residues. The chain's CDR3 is CASSPRWRKFQETQYF. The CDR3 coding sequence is TGTGCCAGCTCCCCGCGCTGGCGTAAATTCCAAGAGACCCAGTACTTC.

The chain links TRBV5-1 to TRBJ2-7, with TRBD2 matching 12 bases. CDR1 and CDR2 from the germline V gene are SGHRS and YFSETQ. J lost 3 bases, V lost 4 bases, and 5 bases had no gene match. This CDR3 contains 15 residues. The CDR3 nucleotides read TGCGCCAGCAGCCCGACTAGCGGGAGAAACTACGAGCAGTACTTC. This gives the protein CASSPTSGRNYEQYF. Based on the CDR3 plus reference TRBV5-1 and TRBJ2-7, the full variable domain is KAGVTQTPRYLIKTRGQQVTLSCSPISGHRSVSWYQQTPGQGLQFLFEYFSETQRNKGNFPGRFSGRQFSNSRSEMNVSTLELGDSALYLCASSPTSGRNYEQYFGPGTRLTVT.

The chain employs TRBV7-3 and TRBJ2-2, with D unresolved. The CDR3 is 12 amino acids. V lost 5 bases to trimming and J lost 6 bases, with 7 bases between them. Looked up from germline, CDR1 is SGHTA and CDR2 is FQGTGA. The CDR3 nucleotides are TGTGCCAGCAGCATACTATCCGGGGAGCTGTTTTTT. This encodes CASSILSGELFF.

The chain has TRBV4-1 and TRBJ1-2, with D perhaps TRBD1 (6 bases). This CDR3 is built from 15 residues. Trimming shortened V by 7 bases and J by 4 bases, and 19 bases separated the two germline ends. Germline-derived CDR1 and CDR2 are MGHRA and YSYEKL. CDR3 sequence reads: CASNSLPGAGYGYTF. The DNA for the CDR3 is TGCGCCAGCAACAGCCTTCCAGGGGCTGGCTATGGCTACACCTTC.

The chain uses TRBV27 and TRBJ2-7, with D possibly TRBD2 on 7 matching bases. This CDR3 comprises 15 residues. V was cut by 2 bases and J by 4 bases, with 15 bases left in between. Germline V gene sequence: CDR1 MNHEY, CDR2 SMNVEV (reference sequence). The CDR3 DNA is TGTGCCAGCAGTTTACAAGGGGGGGGGAAGTACGAGCAGTACTTC. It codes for CASSLQGGGKYEQYF.

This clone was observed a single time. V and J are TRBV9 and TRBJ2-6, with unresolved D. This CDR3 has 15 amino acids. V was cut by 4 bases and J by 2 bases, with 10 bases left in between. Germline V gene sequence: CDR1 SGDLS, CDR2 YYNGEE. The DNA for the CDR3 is TGTGCCAGCAGCCCGCGAGTAACTGGGGCCAACGTCCTGACTTTC. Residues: CASSPRVTGANVLTF. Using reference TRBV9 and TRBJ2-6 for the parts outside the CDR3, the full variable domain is DSGVTQTPKHLITATGQRVTLRCSPRSGDLSVYWYQQSLDQGLQFLIQYYNGEERAKGNILERFSAQQFPDLHSELNLSSLELGDSALYFCASSPRVTGANVLTFGAGSRLTVL.

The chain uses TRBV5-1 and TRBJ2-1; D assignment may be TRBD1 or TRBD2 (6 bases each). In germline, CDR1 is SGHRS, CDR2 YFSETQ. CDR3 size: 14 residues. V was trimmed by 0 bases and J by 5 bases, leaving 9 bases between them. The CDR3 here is CASSLAGADNEQFF. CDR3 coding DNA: TGCGCCAGCAGCTTGGCGGGGGCCGACAATGAGCAGTTCTTC.

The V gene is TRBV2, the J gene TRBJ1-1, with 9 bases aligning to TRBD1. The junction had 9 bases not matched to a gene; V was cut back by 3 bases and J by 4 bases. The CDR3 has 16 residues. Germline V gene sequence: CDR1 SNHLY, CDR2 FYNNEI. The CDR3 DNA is TGTGCCAGCAGTGATACCGGGACAGGGATGGGCACTGAAGCTTTCTTT. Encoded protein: CASSDTGTGMGTEAFF. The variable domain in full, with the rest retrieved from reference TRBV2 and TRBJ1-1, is EPEVTQTPSHQVTQMGQEVILRCVPISNHLYFYWYRQILGQKVEFLVSFYNNEISEKSEIFDDQFSVERPDGSNFTLKIRSTKLEDSAMYFCASSDTGTGMGTEAFFGQGTRLTVV.

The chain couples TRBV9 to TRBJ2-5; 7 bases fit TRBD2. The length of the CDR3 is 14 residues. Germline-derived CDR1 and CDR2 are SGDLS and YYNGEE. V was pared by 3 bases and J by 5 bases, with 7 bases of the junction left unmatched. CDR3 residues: CASSARGVAETQYF. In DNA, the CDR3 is TGTGCCAGCAGCGCCCGGGGGGTCGCTGAGACCCAGTACTTC.

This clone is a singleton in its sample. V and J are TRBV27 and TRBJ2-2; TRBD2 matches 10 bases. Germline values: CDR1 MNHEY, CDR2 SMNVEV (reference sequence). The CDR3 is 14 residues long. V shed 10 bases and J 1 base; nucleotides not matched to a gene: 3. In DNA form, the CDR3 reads TGTGCCACCCGGACTAGCGGGAACACCGGGGAGCTGTTTTTT. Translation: CATRTSGNTGELFF.

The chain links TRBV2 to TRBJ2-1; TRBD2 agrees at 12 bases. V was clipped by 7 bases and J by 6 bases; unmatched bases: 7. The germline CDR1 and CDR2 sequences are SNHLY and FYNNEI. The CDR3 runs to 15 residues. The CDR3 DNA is TGTGCCAGCACCCCCCTAGCGGGAGGGACCAATGAGCAGTTCTTC. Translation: CASTPLAGGTNEQFF.

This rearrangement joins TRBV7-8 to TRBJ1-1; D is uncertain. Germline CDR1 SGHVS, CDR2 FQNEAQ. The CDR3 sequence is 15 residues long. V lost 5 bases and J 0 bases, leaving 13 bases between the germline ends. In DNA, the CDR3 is TGTGCCAGCAGCCCGGCAGGATTTATGAACACTGAAGCTTTCTTT. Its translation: CASSPAGFMNTEAFF.